One sample yielded the 30 T cell receptor beta chains listed below, sequenced in a study of shared clonotypes between healthy human individuals. Generated by immunoSEQ multiplex PCR, the TCRdb table keeps only in-frame clones and is missing some. The profile shows some 2,000,000 clones, about 95% of them singletons. Terminally differentiated effector memory CD45RA+ cells were excluded by CCR7 positive selection of CD45RO-negative cells. Sequencing was done on a sample of naive CD8+ T cells sorted from blood. These TCRs come from a man in his late teens or twenties in good health.

The V gene is TRBV15, the J gene TRBJ2-3, with D possibly being TRBD1 or TRBD2 (6 bases each). The CDR3 is made up of 18 amino acids. Germline CDR1 reads LNHNV; CDR2 reads YYDKDF (reference sequence). The ends were cut back, 3 bases at V and 1 base at J, with 20 bases in the middle. CDR3 amino acids: CATSSAPMEGERTDTQYF. The CDR3, as DNA: TGTGCCACCAGCAGCGCACCCATGGAGGGGGAACGCACAGATACGCAGTATTTT.

The chain has TRBV7-9 and TRBJ2-1, with D maybe TRBD2 (5 bases). With 1 base removed from V and 9 bases from J, the gap between germline ends came to 10 bases. Germline V CDR1 and CDR2: SEHNR, FQNEAQ (reference sequence). The CDR3 totals 13 residues. This chain's CDR3 is CASSLGERIEQFF. The CDR3 DNA is TGTGCCAGCAGCTTAGGGGAGCGTATTGAGCAGTTCTTC.

This clone was recorded once. The rearrangement uses TRBV2 and TRBJ1-2, with D unresolved. The V end lost 2 bases, the J end lost 4 bases, and 11 bases lay between the germline ends. CDR1 and CDR2 (germline): SNHLY, FYNNEI. The CDR3 is 14 residues long. The chain's CDR3 is CASSELDDFYGYTF. In DNA, the CDR3 is TGTGCCAGCAGTGAACTGGACGATTTCTATGGCTACACCTTC.

The chain joins TRBV19 to TRBJ2-7; D assignment may be TRBD1 or TRBD2 (6 bases each). The germline V and J ends were trimmed by 7 bases and 6 bases, with 16 bases remaining between them. CDR1 is LNHDA, CDR2 SQIVND, per germline (reference sequence). This CDR3 is built from 13 residues. CDR3 residues: CASTGGIMGEQYF. CDR3 nucleotides: TGTGCCAGTACCGGGGGCATAATGGGCGAGCAGTACTTC.

This chain connects TRBV13 to TRBJ1-1; D might be TRBD1 (6 bases). There are 15 residues in the CDR3. CDR1 is PRHDT and CDR2 is FYEKMQ in the germline V gene (reference sequence). The V and J ends lost 6 bases and 0 bases respectively, with 14 bases between them. The DNA of the CDR3 is TGTGCCAGCAGATCATGGGGGGACATGAACACTGAAGCTTTCTTT. It translates to CASRSWGDMNTEAFF.

The chain joins TRBV7-9 to TRBJ2-7; 7 nucleotides line up with TRBD1. The CDR3 totals 15 residues. CDR1 SEHNR and CDR2 FQNEAQ come from the germline V gene (reference sequence). J lost 4 bases, V lost 5 bases, and 11 bases had no gene match. CDR3 in DNA: TGTGCCAGCAGCGCCACAGGGGTCCCTAGGTACGAGCAGTACTTC. Translation gives CASSATGVPRYEQYF. The full variable domain, its missing parts supplied by reference TRBV7-9 and TRBJ2-7, is DTGVSQNPRHKITKRGQNVTFRCDPISEHNRLYWYRQTLGQGPEFLTYFQNEAQLEKSRLLSDRFSAERPKGSFSTLEIQRTEQGDSAMYLCASSATGVPRYEQYFGPGTRLTVT.

The chain is built from TRBV7-9 and TRBJ2-1, with D perhaps matching TRBD1 or TRBD2 (5 bases each). CDR1 and CDR2 (germline): SEHNR, FQNEAQ (reference sequence). The CDR3 covers 12 residues. V lost 5 bases and J 16 bases, leaving 18 bases between the germline ends. The CDR3 region has the DNA TGTGCCAGCAGCGGACGGGACCTCCCTGAATTCTTC. As protein: CASSGRDLPEFF.

The V gene is TRBV28, the J gene TRBJ1-2; the match to TRBD1 covers 8 bases. V lost 3 bases, J lost 4 bases, and 4 bases stayed unmatched. CDR1 and CDR2 (germline): MDHEN, SYDVKM. CDR3 length equals 14 residues. The CDR3 bases are TGTGCCAGCAGTTTCGGACAGGGAGGCTATGGCTACACCTTC. Translating it yields CASSFGQGGYGYTF.

The chain uses TRBV28 and TRBJ2-5; D uncertain. The CDR3 is made up of 13 amino acids. Trimming pared 1 base from V and 3 bases from J, leaving 6 bases between. The germline CDR1 and CDR2 sequences are MDHEN and SYDVKM. The CDR3 DNA reads as TGTGCCAGCAGTTTATCGGCGGAAGAGACCCAGTACTTC. Residues: CASSLSAEETQYF.

Worth noting for this clone: Other DNA sequences in the sample encode the same CDR3. The chain joins TRBV11-2 to TRBJ2-7; 9 nucleotides agree with TRBD1. Germline values: CDR1 SGHAT, CDR2 FQNNGV. The CDR3 sequence is 14 residues long. V gave up 4 bases and J gave up 4 bases; unmatched junction bases: 5. The CDR3 coding sequence is TGTGCCAGCAGCTCGGGACAGGGAACATACGAGCAGTACTTC. Protein: CASSSGQGTYEQYF.

The gene calls are TRBV4-1 and TRBJ1-4; D uncertain. Per germline, CDR1 MGHRA and CDR2 YSYEKL. The V gene lost 4 bases and the J gene lost 0 bases, with 24 bases spanning the gap. The CDR3 consists of 20 residues. CDR3 amino acids: CASSLLGLGNLHTTNEKLFF. The CDR3 DNA sequence: TGCGCCAGCAGCCTATTAGGGTTGGGAAACCTCCATACAACTAATGAAAAACTGTTTTTT.

V gene TRBV7-9 combines with J gene TRBJ2-7; no clear D gene. V was pared by 4 bases and J by 1 base, with 14 bases between. This CDR3 is built from 15 residues. Germline assignment: CDR1 SEHNR and CDR2 FQNEAQ (reference sequence). The CDR3 coding sequence is TGTGCCAGCAGCTACGGCCCAGAGCAGTCCTACGAGCAGTACTTC. Protein sequence: CASSYGPEQSYEQYF.

CDR3 nucleotides: TGTGCCACAAGGGACGGGAACACTGAAGCTTTCTTT. Translated: CATRDGNTEAFF. This rearrangement joins TRBV6-6 to TRBJ1-1, with D possibly being TRBD1 (5 bases). Germline-derived CDR1 and CDR2 are MNHNY and SVGAGI (reference sequence). CDR3 length: 12 residues. Trimming stripped 10 bases from V and 1 base from J, with 10 bases between.

The chain uses TRBV19 and TRBJ2-1; D unresolved. Trimming cost V 3 bases and J 1 base, with 16 bases left between them. Germline CDR1 reads LNHDA; CDR2 reads SQIVND (reference sequence). CDR3 length equals 17 residues. CDR3 coding DNA: TGTGCCAGTAGTATCGTGGGTGTGGCGACGTCCTACAATGAGCAGTTCTTC. It encodes CASSIVGVATSYNEQFF.

The J gene is TRBJ2-7, the V gene TRBV29-1; TRBD1 matches 8 bases. V gave up 3 bases and J gave up 2 bases; unmatched junction bases: 3. Per the germline V gene, CDR1 is SQVTM and CDR2 is ANQGSEA. The CDR3 totals 13 residues. DNA for the CDR3: TGCAGCGTTGACCTGGGACAGGCCTACGAGCAGTACTTC. Translation: CSVDLGQAYEQYF.

The chain uses TRBV27 and TRBJ2-2, with D perhaps matching TRBD2 (5 bases). There are 14 residues in the CDR3. Trimming took off 5 bases at V and 2 bases at J, with 9 bases between the two ends. Germline V CDR1 and CDR2: MNHEY, SMNVEV (reference sequence). Written as DNA, the CDR3 is TGTGCCAGCAGTATACTAGTTAACACCGGGGAGCTGTTTTTT. It yields the protein CASSILVNTGELFF.

The chain employs TRBV28 and TRBJ2-1; D is unresolved. There are 15 residues in the CDR3. V dropped 2 bases and J dropped 4 bases, with 12 bases sitting between them. Germline V gives CDR1 MDHEN, CDR2 SYDVKM. CDR3 region: CASSLQEWEYNEQFF. Here the CDR3 DNA reads TGTGCCAGCAGTTTACAGGAATGGGAATACAATGAGCAGTTCTTC.

This clone was seen once. V usage is TRBV5-4 and J usage is TRBJ1-3; D gene ambiguous. V was pared by 5 bases and J by 0 bases, with 9 bases between. Germline V CDR1 and CDR2: SGHNT, YYREEE (reference sequence). The CDR3 loop spans 14 amino acids. CDR3: CASRMMGSGNTIYF. Written as DNA, the CDR3 is TGTGCCAGCAGGATGATGGGCTCTGGAAACACCATATATTTT.

The chain has TRBV7-9 and TRBJ2-7, with 7 bases that match TRBD1. This CDR3 comprises 15 residues. The germline CDR1 and CDR2 sequences are SEHNR and FQNEAQ (reference sequence). The junction had 5 bases not matched to a gene; V was cut back by 0 bases and J by 3 bases. The DNA of the CDR3 is TGTGCCAGCAGCTTAGCGGACAGGAGGAACTACGAGCAGTACTTC. This encodes CASSLADRRNYEQYF.

This chain links TRBV5-1 with TRBJ1-5; 7 bases are a match to TRBD1. The CDR3 has 15 residues. J gave up 6 bases and V 2 bases, and 8 bases lay outside the gene matches. Germline assignment: CDR1 SGHRS and CDR2 YFSETQ. CDR3 DNA: TGCGCCAGCAGCTTTGAAGGGGGCTTAGGTCAGCCCCAGCATTTT. Its protein is CASSFEGGLGQPQHF.

The rearrangement links TRBV4-1 to TRBJ2-5; possible D gene TRBD2, 7 bases. CDR1 and CDR2 from the germline V gene are MGHRA and YSYEKL. V was shortened by 3 bases and J by 4 bases, with 18 bases between the two germline ends. The length of the CDR3 is 16 residues. The CDR3 sequence is CASSQGQGGVGETQYF. The CDR3 DNA sequence: TGCGCCAGCAGCCAGGGGCAAGGGGGGGTAGGAGAGACCCAGTACTTC.

This chain uses TRBV5-1 with TRBJ2-7; D not certain. With 0 bases removed from V and 0 bases from J, the gap between germline ends came to 16 bases. Per germline, CDR1 SGHRS and CDR2 YFSETQ. CDR3 length: 17 residues. This chain's CDR3 is CASSLAQAGILSYEQYF. As DNA, the CDR3 is TGCGCCAGCAGCTTGGCCCAGGCCGGCATACTCTCCTACGAGCAGTACTTC.

The CDR3 protein is CASSVEPSGTEAFF. Written as DNA, the CDR3 is TGTGCCAGCAGTGTGGAGCCTTCCGGCACTGAAGCTTTCTTT. This rearrangement joins TRBV2 to TRBJ1-1; D remains unclear. V lost 4 bases and J 4 bases, leaving 13 bases between the germline ends. The germline V gene has CDR1 SNHLY and CDR2 FYNNEI. The CDR3 runs to 14 residues.

The chain combines TRBV27 with TRBJ1-5, with TRBD1 matching over 9 bases. From germline, CDR1 is MNHEY and CDR2 SMNVEV (reference sequence). The CDR3 extends over 14 amino acids. V trimming: 5 bases; J trimming: 5 bases; junction bases outside the gene matches: 4. DNA for the CDR3: TGTGCCAGCAGTGTGACAGGGGGGGATCAGCCCCAGCATTTT. Translating it yields CASSVTGGDQPQHF.

The genes are TRBV9 and TRBJ1-2; 12 nucleotides line up with TRBD1. CDR3 length equals 18 residues. The ends lost 3 bases at V and 4 bases at J; junction bases unmatched: 13. Germline lookup yields CDR1 SGDLS and CDR2 YYNGEE. CDR3 in DNA: TGTGCCAGCAGCGCAAGGGGACAGGGGGCAAAGGACGGCTATGGCTACACCTTC. This gives the protein CASSARGQGAKDGYGYTF.

V gene TRBV29-1 combines with J gene TRBJ1-2; no firm D call. Germline V lookup: CDR1 SQVTM, CDR2 ANQGSEA. CDR3 length: 14 residues. The V end lost 0 bases, the J end lost 3 bases, and 11 bases lay between the germline ends. CDR3 region: CSVEDETEYYGYTF. CDR3 DNA: TGCAGCGTTGAAGATGAGACCGAATACTATGGCTACACCTTC.

The chain carries TRBV4-3 and TRBJ2-2; the match to TRBD2 covers 8 bases. Germline V CDR1 and CDR2: LGHNA, YSLEER. The CDR3 is 18 amino acids. V shed 0 bases, J shed 4 bases, and the junction held 10 bases outside the gene matches. Here the CDR3 DNA reads TGCGCCAGCAGCCAAGAGTGGTCCAGCGGGAGCACCACCGGGGAGCTGTTTTTT. Translated: CASSQEWSSGSTTGELFF.

This chain uses TRBV2 with TRBJ2-1, with a tentative D call TRBD2 (6 bases). The length of the CDR3 is 17 residues. V was cut by 0 bases and J by 4 bases, with 16 bases left in between. Germline CDR1 and CDR2: SNHLY and FYNNEI. The CDR3 DNA is TGTGCCAGCAGTGAAGCGAGTGTGGGGAGCGGGTACAATGAGCAGTTCTTC. Protein sequence: CASSEASVGSGYNEQFF.

The rearrangement joins TRBV19 to TRBJ2-1; D may correspond to TRBD1 or TRBD2 (5 bases each). Germline V lookup: CDR1 LNHDA, CDR2 SQIVND (reference sequence). With 2 bases removed from V and 5 bases from J, the gap between germline ends came to 13 bases. This CDR3 is 15 amino acids long. In DNA, the CDR3 is TGTGCCAGTAGTATATTGGGACCACGGGACAATGAGCAGTTCTTC. Translating it yields CASSILGPRDNEQFF.

V is TRBV18 and J is TRBJ1-1; D is undetermined. Per germline, CDR1 KGHSH and CDR2 LQKENI. V lost 2 bases to trimming and J lost 4 bases, with 8 bases between them. This CDR3 is built from 13 residues. The CDR3 bases are TGTGCCAGCTCACCAGGGTTTAGCACTGAAGCTTTCTTT. Amino acids: CASSPGFSTEAFF.